Presented here are 13 T cell receptor beta chains from one specimen sequenced in a study of T cells after yellow fever vaccination. TCRdb called the 5' RACE reads again in MiXCR, with one record for every CDR3 protein. The data contain hundreds of thousands of distinct CDR3 sequences, 11% of them seen just once; the ten biggest clones take up less than 20%. The sample in question was PBMCs, obtained on the day of the first yellow fever vaccination. The receptor set was obtained from a man aged 18 to 30 who received the YFV17D yellow fever vaccine.

This clonotype was seen many times. The chain carries TRBV5-5 and TRBJ2-2; TRBD1 might be the D (6 bases). The CDR3 covers 15 residues. V gave up 0 bases and J gave up 6 bases, with 12 bases separating them. Germline CDR1 reads SGHKS; CDR2 reads YYEKEE (reference sequence). This chain's CDR3 is CASSLAPAGAGELFF. CDR3 in DNA: TGTGCCAGCAGCTTGGCTCCGGCAGGGGCCGGGGAGCTGTTTTTT. The whole variable domain, filled in from reference TRBV5-5 and TRBJ2-2, reads DAGVTQSPTHLIKTRGQQVTLRCSPISGHKSVSWYQQVLGQGPQFIFQYYEKEERGRGNFPDRFSARQFPNYSSELNVNALLLGDSALYLCASSLAPAGAGELFFGEGSRLTVL.

This clonotype was found many times. The V call is TRBV11-2, the J call TRBJ2-7, with a tentative D call TRBD1 (6 bases). Trimming pared 5 bases from V and 2 bases from J, leaving 7 bases between. Germline-derived CDR1 and CDR2 are SGHAT and FQNNGV. The CDR3 totals 12 residues. The CDR3 is CASSPGAYEQYV. The CDR3 nucleotides read TGTGCCAGCAGCCCAGGGGCCTACGAGCAGTACGTC.

This clonotype was observed a handful of times. CDR3 DNA sequence: TGCAGTGCTAGAGATCCGATAGGAACCTTCTACGAGCAGTACTTC. Protein sequence: CSARDPIGTFYEQYF. This rearrangement joins TRBV20-1 to TRBJ2-7; D gene uncertain. Trimming shortened V by 0 bases and J by 3 bases, and 15 bases separated the two germline ends. Germline values: CDR1 DFQATT, CDR2 SNEGSKA (reference sequence). This CDR3 contains 15 residues.

J is TRBJ1-1 and V is TRBV19; TRBD1 matches 11 bases. Germline V gene data show CDR1 as LNHDA and CDR2 as SQIVND (reference sequence). CDR3 length: 13 residues. The V and J ends lost 6 bases and 11 bases, in that order; junction bases with no gene match: 8. Here the CDR3 DNA reads TGTGCCAGTAGCCATGGACAGGGGGCGATGGCTTTCTTT. Translated, it gives CASSHGQGAMAFF.

The sample holds many counts of this clonotype. The CDR3 sequence is CASRPGDYGYTF. The CDR3 nucleotides read TGTGCCAGCAGGCCGGGAGACTATGGCTACACCTTC. The J gene is TRBJ1-2, the V gene TRBV6-2 or TRBV6-3; D remains ambiguous. Germline CDR1 and CDR2: MNHEY and SVGEGT. Between the trimmed V and J ends, which lost 6 bases and 3 bases, there was a span of 8 bases. CDR3 length: 12 residues.

This clonotype was seen a few times. The chain couples TRBV3-1 to TRBJ2-5, with 8 bases lining up with TRBD2. The trim removed 4 bases at V and 3 bases at J, leaving 4 bases unmatched. CDR1 LGHDT and CDR2 YNNKEL come from the germline V gene (reference sequence). The CDR3 is 14 amino acids. The chain's CDR3 is CASSRSTSEETQYF. The CDR3 bases are TGTGCCAGCAGCCGATCGACTAGCGAAGAGACCCAGTACTTC.

In its sample, this clonotype was seen a few times. The chain carries TRBV5-1 and TRBJ1-2, with 8 bases fitting TRBD1. The CDR3 consists of 15 residues. CDR1 SGHRS and CDR2 YFSETQ come from the germline V gene. Unmatched junction bases numbered 8, after V lost 5 bases and J lost 2 bases. CDR3 amino acids: CASRERQGINYGYTF. The CDR3 nucleotides read TGCGCCAGCAGGGAAAGACAGGGGATCAACTATGGCTACACCTTC.

In its sample, this clonotype was seen a few times. This rearrangement joins TRBV7-9 to TRBJ1-5; no definite D call. Trimming left V 1 base short and J 2 bases short, with 9 bases between. CDR3 length equals 15 residues. Per the germline V gene, CDR1 is SEHNR and CDR2 is FQNEAQ (reference sequence). The CDR3 region has the DNA TGTGCCAGCAGCTTAGGTAGCACGGGCAATCAGCCCCAGCATTTT. This sequence encodes CASSLGSTGNQPQHF.

This clonotype was counted many times. The chain recombines TRBV12-3 or TRBV12-4 with TRBJ2-3; TRBD2 matches at 10 bases. This CDR3 region has 16 residues. V was pared by 3 bases and J by 1 base, with 4 bases of the junction left unmatched. The CDR3 reads CASSLSGGAGTDTQYF. For the CDR3, the DNA is TGTGCCAGCAGTTTGAGCGGGGGGGCTGGCACAGATACGCAGTATTTT.

This clonotype was recorded a few times. V is TRBV18 and J is TRBJ1-1; D not certain. The germline gives CDR1 KGHSH, CDR2 LQKENI. This CDR3 is 15 amino acids long. Trimming removed 6 bases at V and 2 bases at J, with 16 bases between. The CDR3 DNA reads as TGTGCCAGCTCCACTTTTGGCCGTGGTAACACTGAAGCTTTCTTT. This gives the protein CASSTFGRGNTEAFF.

The chain's CDR3 is CASSSGGTGQQETQYF. The CDR3 bases are TGCGCCAGCAGCTCGGGGGGGACCGGACAGCAAGAGACCCAGTACTTC. The V call is TRBV5-1, the J call TRBJ2-5; 8 bases align to TRBD2. Germline CDR1 and CDR2: SGHRS and YFSETQ. This CDR3 contains 16 residues. V shed 3 bases, J shed 2 bases, and the junction held 9 bases outside the gene matches. The full variable domain, completed using reference TRBV5-1 and TRBJ2-5, is KAGVTQTPRYLIKTRGQQVTLSCSPISGHRSVSWYQQTPGQGLQFLFEYFSETQRNKGNFPGRFSGRQFSNSRSEMNVSTLELGDSALYLCASSSGGTGQQETQYFGPGTRLLVL.

There are a few counts of this clonotype. The chain is built from TRBV18 and TRBJ2-7; 7 bases match TRBD1. Trimming took 3 bases from V and 1 from J; bases not matched to a gene: 6. The germline V gene has CDR1 KGHSH and CDR2 LQKENI. The CDR3 length is 15 residues. The CDR3 DNA is TGTGCCAGCTCACCGGCAGGGGGATATTCCTACGAGCAGTACGTC. It specifies CASSPAGGYSYEQYV.

The chain recombines TRBV5-1 with TRBJ2-7; 12 positions agree with TRBD1. The CDR3 is made up of 15 amino acids. V lost 4 bases, J lost 7 bases, and 9 bases stayed unmatched. Germline loops: CDR1 SGHRS, CDR2 YFSETQ. CDR3 coding DNA: TGCGCCAGCAGCGCCTCCGGGACAGGGGGCCGGGAGCAGTACTTC. Amino acid sequence: CASSASGTGGREQYF.